This T cell receptor beta chain comes out of a study of T-cell reconstitution after alpha-beta-depleted transplantation in children. The V end lost 3 bases, the J end lost 4 bases, and 10 bases lay between the germline ends. The germline CDR1 and CDR2 sequences are MNHEY and SMNVEV (reference sequence). This CDR3 is 13 amino acids long. Unique molecular identifiers were incorporated during preparation of the TCRbeta library. TCRdb re-analysed the PCR reads in MiXCR, keeping a single row per CDR3 protein. The sample records about 540,000 distinct CDR3 sequences, around 17% being singletons. J is TRBJ2-7 and V is TRBV27; a weak D match, TRBD1 (6 bases). The sample in question was PBMCs from the stem cell graft donor, obtained from the stem cell graft. The origin of this receptor is a human donor who donated a stem cell graft to a child with acute lymphoblastic leukemia. CDR3 protein: CASSLGARYEQYF. For the CDR3, the DNA is TGTGCCAGCAGTTTGGGGGCACGTTACGAGCAGTACTTC.